This TCR beta chain was documented in a study of blood T cell repertoires in COVID-19. Study information: Spain, Italy and the United States supplied samples that represented acute and convalescent COVID-19.

With 4 bases clipped from V and 3 bases from J, the junction kept 9 bases outside the gene matches. CDR1 and CDR2 from the germline V gene are MDHEN and SYDVKM. This CDR3 contains 15 residues. Some clones are missing from TCRdb's copy, which holds only in-frame ones; the method was immunoSEQ multiplex PCR. The data contain a few hundred thousand clones, about 80% of them singletons. This chain joins TRBV28 and TRBJ2-7; the match to TRBD1 covers 7 bases. Input material: PBMCs or T cells enriched from blood (not recorded which). The TCR was taken from a woman aged 40 to 50 with acute COVID-19. The CDR3 sequence: CASSSMDRSIYEQYF. CDR3 nucleotide sequence: TGTGCCAGCAGTTCCATGGACAGGAGCATCTACGAGCAGTACTTC.